This passage covers 21 T cell receptor beta chains from one sample sequenced in a study of chronic HIV infection and antiretroviral therapy. TCRdb processed the 5' RACE reads anew with MiXCR; each CDR3 protein has one entry. The data hold roughly 39,000 distinct CDR3 sequences, with roughly 7.6% observed a single time. What was sequenced was peripheral blood. The receptors were gathered from an adult who had HIV and had not received antiretroviral therapy, or was an uninfected healthy control (not recorded which).

There are a few counts of this clonotype. This chain joins TRBV27 and TRBJ1-5; D ambiguous. V was clipped by 4 bases and J by 2 bases, with 15 bases between them. Germline lookup yields CDR1 MNHEY and CDR2 SMNVEV (reference sequence). This CDR3 has 16 residues. The CDR3 spells CASSSNSVRGNQPQHF. CDR3 DNA sequence: TGTGCCAGCAGTTCCAATTCCGTTCGGGGCAATCAGCCCCAGCATTTT.

A few counts support this clonotype. The chain couples TRBV28 to TRBJ1-1, with D perhaps TRBD1 (5 bases). Germline CDR1 reads MDHEN; CDR2 reads SYDVKM. V was pared by 5 bases and J by 1 base, with 8 bases between. The CDR3 contains 13 residues. Here the CDR3 DNA reads TGTGCCAGCAGTGCGACAGAGAACACTGAAGCTTTCTTT. Its protein is CASSATENTEAFF.

Ten or more counts support this clonotype. The V call is TRBV12-3 or TRBV12-4, the J call TRBJ2-1; either TRBD1 or TRBD2 may fit D (5 bases each). Trimming took off 2 bases at V and 8 bases at J, with 16 bases between the two ends. The length of the CDR3 is 15 residues. Here the CDR3 reads CASSLRGGDADEQFF. The CDR3 DNA reads TGTGCCAGCAGTTTACGGGGCGGAGACGCGGATGAGCAGTTCTTC.

This clonotype was seen a handful of times. This chain uses TRBV10-3 with TRBJ2-1, with TRBD1 identical over 9 bases. Germline CDR1 and CDR2: ENHRY and SYGVKD. Trimming removed 6 bases from V and 4 bases from J; junction bases left unmatched: 4. CDR3 size: 14 residues. CDR3 amino acids: CAISGTGTYNEQFF. CDR3 in DNA: TGTGCCATCAGCGGGACAGGGACGTACAATGAGCAGTTCTTC.

In its sample, this clonotype was seen many times. This rearrangement joins TRBV9 to TRBJ2-7; no firm D call. V lost 0 bases to trimming and J lost 2 bases, with 12 bases between them. This CDR3 spans 15 amino acids. From germline, CDR1 is SGDLS and CDR2 YYNGEE. The CDR3 here is CASSVEDGATYEQYF. The CDR3 DNA sequence: TGTGCCAGCAGCGTAGAAGACGGAGCGACCTACGAGCAGTACTTC.

This clonotype was counted only a few times. This rearrangement joins TRBV2 to TRBJ2-3, with TRBD2 matching over 14 bases. Per the germline V gene, CDR1 is SNHLY and CDR2 is FYNNEI. The J segment lost 2 bases and the V segment lost 7 bases, leaving 5 bases of the junction unmatched. The CDR3 has 16 amino acids. In DNA, the CDR3 is TGTGCCAGCACTGGACTAGCGGGAGGACCCACAGATACGCAGTATTTT. It codes for CASTGLAGGPTDTQYF.

This clonotype was seen at least ten times. The chain recombines TRBV20-1 with TRBJ1-1; TRBD1 aligns across 7 bases. Trimming took 4 bases from V and 2 from J; bases not matched to a gene: 4. The CDR3 is 13 amino acids. The V gene's germline CDR1 is DFQATT and CDR2 SNEGSKA (reference sequence). This CDR3 reads CSANRDSNTEAFF. The DNA for the CDR3 is TGCAGTGCTAACCGGGACAGTAACACTGAAGCTTTCTTT.

This clonotype occurred many times. The junction and the germline gene differ at one end; a read error may be behind it. The rearrangement links TRBV29-1 to TRBJ2-1; D gene unclear. The CDR3 spans 10 residues. Germline values: CDR1 SQVTM, CDR2 ANQGSEA. The CDR3 protein is CSVKEREQFF. Here the CDR3 DNA reads TGCAGCGTTAAAGAGCGAGAGCAGTTCTTC.

In this sample, this clonotype turned up a few times. V usage is TRBV4-1 and J usage is TRBJ1-2; maybe TRBD1 (5 bases). The CDR3 loop spans 14 amino acids. V was trimmed by 2 bases and J by 8 bases, leaving 15 bases between them. Germline V gene data show CDR1 as MGHRA and CDR2 as YSYEKL. The CDR3 here is CASSQRTDTGGYTF. As DNA, the CDR3 is TGCGCCAGCAGCCAAAGAACGGACACAGGCGGCTACACCTTC.

This clonotype was seen a few times. The V and J genes are TRBV2 and TRBJ2-5; D is perhaps TRBD1 (6 bases). Looked up from germline, CDR1 is SNHLY and CDR2 is FYNNEI. CDR3 length: 16 amino acids. Trimming pared 6 bases from V and 0 bases from J, leaving 17 bases between. The chain's CDR3 is CASRVGGQGYQETQYF. The DNA for the CDR3 is TGTGCCAGCAGAGTTGGTGGGCAGGGGTACCAAGAGACCCAGTACTTC.

This chain uses TRBV29-1 with TRBJ2-1, with 10 bases matching TRBD2. This CDR3 contains 14 residues. V trimming: 4 bases; J trimming: 9 bases; junction bases outside the gene matches: 9. The germline V gene has CDR1 SQVTM and CDR2 ANQGSEA. CDR3 sequence reads: CSVARTSGSGEQFF. The CDR3 DNA reads as TGCAGCGTTGCTAGGACTAGCGGCAGTGGTGAGCAGTTCTTC.

This clonotype appeared many times. This chain joins TRBV24-1 and TRBJ2-1, with 12 bases identical to TRBD2. The CDR3 is 15 residues long. CDR1 and CDR2 from the germline V gene are KGHDR and SFDVKD. J was trimmed by 10 bases and V by 4 bases; bases with no gene match: 7. The CDR3 DNA reads as TGTGCCACCAGTGACCGACTAGCGGGAGATGAAGAGCAGTTCTTC. This gives the protein CATSDRLAGDEEQFF.

This clonotype was counted a few times. The CDR3 nucleotides read TGTGCCAGCAGTTTGGGTATGACAGGGAACTATGGCTACACCTTC. This translates into CASSLGMTGNYGYTF. J is TRBJ1-2 and V is TRBV28, with 7 bases lining up with TRBD1. This CDR3 is 15 amino acids long. The trim removed 3 bases at V and 2 bases at J, leaving 6 bases unmatched. Germline CDR1 and CDR2: MDHEN and SYDVKM.

This clonotype showed up many times. The chain links TRBV6-5 to TRBJ2-3, with D possibly TRBD2 on 6 matching bases. The germline V gene encodes CDR1 MNHEY and CDR2 SVGAGI. The V end lost 0 bases, the J end lost 0 bases, and 16 bases lay between the germline ends. CDR3 length: 18 amino acids. DNA of the CDR3: TGTGCCAGCAGTTACTCGATTCCGATGGGGACTAGCACAGATACGCAGTATTTT. This translates into CASSYSIPMGTSTDTQYF.

This clonotype occurred many times. The CDR3: CAIRQGSTDTQYF. CDR3 coding DNA: TGTGCCATCAGGCAGGGGAGCACAGATACGCAGTATTTT. The chain uses TRBV10-3 and TRBJ2-3, with a possible D match to TRBD1 (6 bases). CDR1 ENHRY and CDR2 SYGVKD come from the germline V gene. Trimming cost V 6 bases and J 0 bases, with 7 bases left between them. The CDR3 runs to 13 residues.

The chain carries TRBV7-6 and TRBJ2-7; 7 positions agree with TRBD1. Germline V gene data show CDR1 as SGHVS and CDR2 as FNYEAQ. This CDR3 spans 14 amino acids. J lost 7 bases, V lost 1 base, and 7 bases had no gene match. The CDR3 nucleotides read TGTGCCAGCAGCTTAGAACAGGGGAGAGGGGAGCAGTACTTC. Its protein product is CASSLEQGRGEQYF.

This clonotype was recorded at least ten times. The chain links TRBV28 to TRBJ2-1; D is uncertain. The V gene's germline CDR1 is MDHEN and CDR2 SYDVKM. Trimming took 5 bases from V and 0 from J, leaving 17 bases between them. CDR3 length equals 17 residues. CDR3 sequence reads: CASSPGGSTSSYNEQFF. CDR3 nucleotide sequence: TGTGCCAGCAGTCCCGGCGGTAGCACCAGCTCCTACAATGAGCAGTTCTTC.

J is TRBJ1-1 and V is TRBV6-6, with TRBD1 identical over 8 bases. The CDR3 has 15 residues. From germline, CDR1 is MNHNY and CDR2 SVGAGI (reference sequence). J gave up 1 base and V 5 bases, and 6 bases lay outside the gene matches. The CDR3 DNA reads TGTGCCAGCAGTAGGGGACAGGCGAGGAACACTGAAGCTTTCTTT. As protein: CASSRGQARNTEAFF.

The chain combines TRBV11-2 with TRBJ1-5, with D perhaps matching TRBD1 (5 bases). This CDR3 has 14 amino acids. V dropped 3 bases and J dropped 3 bases, with 9 bases sitting between them. The germline gives CDR1 SGHAT, CDR2 FQNNGV. Written as DNA, the CDR3 is TGTGCCAGCAGCTTTGTAGGGGACAATCAGCCCCAGCATTTT. It is translated as CASSFVGDNQPQHF.

The sample holds a few counts of this clonotype. The chain uses TRBV12-3 or TRBV12-4 and TRBJ2-7, with 7 bases lining up with TRBD1. This CDR3 is built from 14 residues. V shed 4 bases and J 5 bases; nucleotides not matched to a gene: 8. This CDR3 is CASSSNRGKNEQYF. As DNA, the CDR3 is TGTGCCAGCAGTTCGAACAGGGGAAAGAACGAGCAGTACTTC.

This clonotype was seen a few times. This chain joins TRBV2 and TRBJ1-4, with D perhaps TRBD1 (6 bases). Germline V gene sequence: CDR1 SNHLY, CDR2 FYNNEI. The CDR3 is 15 amino acids. Trimming left V 6 bases short and J 7 bases short, with 18 bases between. CDR3 residues: CASSLTQGGAEKLFF. In DNA form, the CDR3 reads TGTGCCAGCAGCCTAACACAGGGTGGAGCTGAAAAACTGTTTTTT.